This TCR beta chain was sequenced for a study of CD8+CD57+ T cells in acquired aplastic anemia. Both TCR beta VDJ combination and CDR3 sequence profiling were carried out. Genomic DNA was the template for this profiling. TCRdb analysed the reads with MiXCR anew, one entry per CDR3 protein. The profile shows roughly 250,000 distinct CDR3 sequences, around 82% of them singletons. Note on this clonotype: Lacking the conserved final phenylalanine or tryptophan, this CDR3 likely reflects a read error.

Germline trimming cut 4 bases from V and 11 bases from J; bases unmatched to any gene: 8. CDR3 size: 13 residues. Germline V gene lookup returns CDR1 SEHNR and CDR2 FQNEAQ (reference sequence). Patients sequenced had flow cytometry evidence of CD8+CD57+ cell expansion. The sequencing sample was made of sorted CD4+, CD8+, or CD8+CD57+ T cells (not recorded which) from PBMCs. J is TRBJ2-3 and V is TRBV7-9; 8 bases are a match to TRBD2. The receptor was derived from a human donor with aplastic anemia. The CDR3 DNA follows: TGTGCCAGCAGCTATGAAAGAAGCGGGAGGCAGTATGAG. Translating it yields CASSYERSGRQYE.